This T cell receptor beta chain was identified during a study of blood T cell repertoires in COVID-19. This clone was observed a handful of times. Repertoires were generated with immunoSEQ multiplex PCR, while TCRdb's copy carries only in-frame clones and drops some. The table lists roughly 220,000 clones, around 87% of them singletons. The germline gives CDR1 MNHEY, CDR2 SMNVEV (reference sequence). V was trimmed by 8 bases and J by 1 base, leaving 23 bases between them. The CDR3 totals 17 residues. The sample taken for sequencing was PBMCs or T cells enriched from blood (not recorded which). V is TRBV27 and J is TRBJ1-1; D is perhaps TRBD1 (5 bases). This receptor was obtained from a woman under 30 in a cohort exposed to, infected with or recovered from COVID-19 (not recorded which). For the CDR3, the DNA is TGTGCCAGCGCCCTACAGGCCTTACATGCTTCGAACACTGAAGCTTTCTTT. Its translation: CASALQALHASNTEAFF.